The 21 T cell receptor beta chains below come from one sample, sequenced in a study of metastatic and nonmetastatic thyroid tumors. Using MiXCR, TCRdb reanalyzed the PCR reads. The data contain roughly 38,000 clones, 9% to 13% of them singletons. All patients were treatment-naive before thyroid surgery. The source material was blood. All receptors come from a male donor with papillary thyroid cancer or a benign thyroid nodule (not recorded which). Some clones in this sample may be carry-over from other donors' samples.

This chain joins TRBV6-4 and TRBJ2-5, with D perhaps TRBD1 (5 bases). The CDR3 is 15 residues long. From germline, CDR1 is MRHNA and CDR2 SNTAGT. The germline V and J ends were trimmed by 6 bases and 0 bases, with 14 bases remaining between them. The CDR3 is CASSTGQKDQETQYF. In nucleotides, the CDR3 is TGTGCCAGCAGCACCGGACAAAAAGACCAAGAGACCCAGTACTTC.

This clone was recorded at least ten times. The chain is built from TRBV19 and TRBJ1-5; no firm D call. The length of the CDR3 is 17 residues. The germline V and J ends were trimmed by 1 base and 0 bases, with 13 bases remaining between them. Germline V gene data show CDR1 as LNHDA and CDR2 as SQIVND (reference sequence). The CDR3 loop is CASSIGHLIYSNQPQHF. The CDR3 region has the DNA TGTGCCAGTAGTATAGGCCACCTTATTTATAGCAATCAGCCCCAGCATTTT.

This clone was seen at least ten times. The chain employs TRBV19 and TRBJ2-3; tentatively, D is TRBD1 or TRBD2 (5 bases each). CDR1 is LNHDA, CDR2 SQIVND, per germline (reference sequence). Between the trimmed V and J ends, which lost 7 bases and 0 bases, there was a span of 14 bases. CDR3 length: 15 amino acids. The CDR3 is CASKVRGVSTDTQYF. The DNA for the CDR3 is TGTGCCAGTAAAGTTCGAGGGGTTAGCACAGATACGCAGTATTTT.

There are many counts of this clone. The rearrangement uses TRBV19 and TRBJ2-2; possibly TRBD1 or TRBD2 for D (6 bases each). V lost 6 bases and J lost 5, with 16 bases in between. CDR1 and CDR2 from the germline V gene are LNHDA and SQIVND (reference sequence). This CDR3 is 15 amino acids long. As DNA, the CDR3 is TGTGCCAGTAGCTCGTGGGGGGCGTATACCGGGGAGCTGTTTTTT. Amino acids: CASSSWGAYTGELFF.

Note on this clone: This could be a read error, since a much larger clone is one nucleotide away. The chain recombines TRBV2 with TRBJ2-1; perhaps TRBD1 as D (5 bases). With 7 bases removed from V and 7 bases from J, the gap between germline ends came to 14 bases. This CDR3 comprises 13 residues. The germline V gene has CDR1 SNHLY and CDR2 FYNNEI. The DNA of the CDR3 is TGTGCCAGCATCTTGGGCAGGGCAAATGAGCAGTTCTTC. Protein product: CASILGRANEQFF.

The chain carries TRBV28 and TRBJ1-1; unclear D gene. Germline V gene sequence: CDR1 MDHEN, CDR2 SYDVKM. Trimming removed 3 bases from V and 3 bases from J, with 11 bases in between. This CDR3 is 14 amino acids long. The DNA of the CDR3 is TGTGCCAGCAGTTTCCCTGGGCGTTACACTGAAGCTTTCTTT. Amino acid sequence: CASSFPGRYTEAFF.

This clone appeared many times. This sequence joins TRBV7-2 and TRBJ2-3, with D unresolved. V was trimmed by 2 bases and J by 8 bases, leaving 14 bases between them. This CDR3 contains 14 residues. Germline-derived CDR1 and CDR2 are SGHTA and FQGNSA. CDR3 in DNA: TGTGCCAGCAGCTTAAGTGTCGCTTCAGGTACGCAGTATTTT. It encodes CASSLSVASGTQYF.

Details on this clone: The junction differs from germline at one of its ends, possibly a read error. The chain joins TRBV2 to TRBJ2-3; D might be TRBD1 (6 bases). This CDR3 has 15 amino acids. CDR1 is SNHLY and CDR2 is FYNNEI in the germline V gene. CDR3 nucleotides: TGTGCCAGCAGTCCCTTCATTAGGGACACAGATACGCGGTGTTTT. The encoded protein is CASSPFIRDTDTRCF.

In its sample, this clone was seen many times. The rearrangement joins TRBV20-1 to TRBJ2-5; 7 nucleotides line up with TRBD2. V dropped 5 bases and J dropped 7; count of bases not matched to a gene: 7. Per the germline V gene, CDR1 is DFQATT and CDR2 is SNEGSKA (reference sequence). CDR3 length equals 12 residues. The CDR3 sequence is CSAGTKGGTQYF. The CDR3 nucleotides are TGCAGTGCTGGGACTAAAGGAGGGACCCAGTACTTC.

This clone was counted a few times. Given the absence of the conserved phenylalanine or tryptophan at the CDR3 end, a read error is likely. The chain couples TRBV6-4 to TRBJ2-2; possible D gene TRBD1, 7 bases. In germline, CDR1 is MRHNA, CDR2 SNTAGT. Trimming pared 3 bases from V and 10 bases from J, leaving 21 bases between. This CDR3 is 16 amino acids long. This CDR3 reads CASSENVRGVAVELFL. The CDR3 nucleotides read TGTGCCAGCAGTGAAAACGTCAGGGGGGTTGCCGTGGAGCTGTTTCTT.

With respect to this clone: Given a much more abundant clone one base away, this may be a read error. V is TRBV6-1 and J is TRBJ2-4; 8 nucleotides agree with TRBD2. CDR3 length: 14 amino acids. Germline lookup yields CDR1 MNHNS and CDR2 SASEGT. V gave up 6 bases and J gave up 0 bases; unmatched junction bases: 1. The CDR3 nucleotides are TGTGCCAGCAGACTAGCGGTAGCCAAAAACATTCAGTACTTC. Translating it yields CASRLAVAKNIQYF.

On this clone: The sample holds other DNA sequences that translate to the same CDR3. The V and J genes are TRBV6-1 and TRBJ2-2; D remains ambiguous. Trimming took 3 bases from V and 4 from J, leaving 12 bases between them. Germline V gene data show CDR1 as MNHNS and CDR2 as SASEGT. This CDR3 is 15 amino acids long. The CDR3 spells CASSDLLSPTGELFF. CDR3 bases: TGTGCCAGCAGTGACCTCCTCAGTCCCACCGGGGAGCTGTTTTTT.

V and J are TRBV20-1 and TRBJ2-7; D is unresolved. Trimming left V 6 bases short and J 0 bases short, with 9 bases between. There are 12 residues in the CDR3. Germline V gives CDR1 DFQATT, CDR2 SNEGSKA (reference sequence). In DNA form, the CDR3 reads TGCAGTGCGAGTGGGGTCTCCTACGAGCAGTACTTC. Translating gives CSASGVSYEQYF.

This clone was counted ten times or more. The chain employs TRBV11-1 and TRBJ2-1; D may be TRBD2 (6 bases). The CDR3 extends over 18 amino acids. CDR1 is SGHAT, CDR2 FQDESV, per germline (reference sequence). Trimming removed 2 bases from V and 2 bases from J, with 19 bases in between. The CDR3 loop is CASSLSGRLVLAYNEQFF. CDR3 sequence (DNA): TGTGCCAGCAGCTTATCGGGAAGACTAGTTTTAGCCTACAATGAGCAGTTCTTC. The whole variable domain, remainder taken from reference TRBV11-1 and TRBJ2-1, is EAEVAQSPRYKITEKSQAVAFWCDPISGHATLYWYRQILGQGPELLVQFQDESVVDDSQLPKDRFSAERLKGVDSTLKIQPAELGDSAMYLCASSLSGRLVLAYNEQFFGPGTRLTVL.

This clone showed up just once. V and J are TRBV5-1 and TRBJ2-7; 8 nucleotides align to TRBD1. The germline gives CDR1 SGHRS, CDR2 YFSETQ. This CDR3 has 14 amino acids. Losses at the gene ends were 1 base for V and 5 bases for J; bases not matched to a gene: 5. The CDR3 DNA reads as TGCGCCAGCAGCTTGCGGACAGGGCTAGACGAGCAGTACTTC. As protein: CASSLRTGLDEQYF.

This clone has a count of ten or more. An end of the junction does not agree with germline; a read error may underlie this. Additional DNA sequences in this sample encode the identical CDR3. The rearrangement joins TRBV20-1 to TRBJ2-3; D is undetermined. CDR1 is DFQATT and CDR2 is SNEGSKA in the germline V gene (reference sequence). There are 13 residues in the CDR3. CDR3 sequence: CSAISGITDTQYF. The CDR3 bases are TGCAGTGCGATCAGTGGGATCACAGATACGCAGTATTTC.

Comments on this clone: Possible read error: a much larger clone is one base away. V gene TRBV7-2 combines with J gene TRBJ1-1, with D maybe TRBD1 (5 bases). Trimming removed 1 base from V and 2 bases from J, with 8 bases in between. CDR1 is SGHTA and CDR2 is FQGNSA in the germline V gene. The CDR3 covers 14 residues. This CDR3 is CASSLGGSNTEAFF. CDR3 DNA: TGTGCCAGCAGCTTAGGGGGCAGCAACACTGAAGCTTTCTTT.

This clone was counted ten times or more. The chain combines TRBV29-1 with TRBJ2-3; 10 bases fit TRBD1. The germline CDR1 and CDR2 sequences are SQVTM and ANQGSEA. J gave up 6 bases and V 7 bases, and 7 bases lay outside the gene matches. The CDR3 sequence is 13 residues long. The CDR3 is CSGRQGAYDTQYF. The DNA of the CDR3 is TGCAGCGGACGACAGGGGGCCTACGATACGCAGTATTTT.

The V and J genes are TRBV20-1 and TRBJ2-7; tentative D call: TRBD1 (5 bases). CDR3 length equals 15 residues. The ends were cut back, 0 bases at V and 2 bases at J, with 14 bases in the middle. CDR1 is DFQATT, CDR2 SNEGSKA, per germline (reference sequence). The CDR3 protein is CSAREGQVATYEQYF. The DNA of the CDR3 is TGCAGTGCTAGAGAGGGGCAGGTCGCCACCTACGAGCAGTACTTC.

This clone was recorded many times. J is TRBJ2-5 and V is TRBV28; D gene ambiguous. Trimming took 1 base from V and 2 from J, leaving 2 bases between them. CDR3 length equals 12 residues. The germline V gene has CDR1 MDHEN and CDR2 SYDVKM. The CDR3 reads CASSLYQETQYF. For the CDR3, the DNA is TGTGCCAGCAGTTTATATCAAGAGACCCAGTACTTC.

This clone has ten or more counts. The gene calls are TRBV19 and TRBJ2-5; 12 nucleotides match TRBD1. The V gene's germline CDR1 is LNHDA and CDR2 SQIVND (reference sequence). This CDR3 contains 14 residues. Trimming at V came to 9 bases and at J to 2 bases, leaving 4 bases not matched to a gene. The CDR3 here is CARGTGGRQETQYF. The CDR3 DNA reads TGTGCCAGAGGGACAGGGGGCCGTCAAGAGACCCAGTACTTC.